Below, 8 T cell receptor beta chains from the same sample are listed, as sequenced in a study of T cells in localized non-small cell lung cancer. The data were produced by immunoSEQ multiplex PCR, yet TCRdb's version contains in-frame clones alone and is incomplete. The sample has 25,000 to 35,000 clones; about 91% are singletons. Sample: PBMCs, taken before any cancer treatment. These receptors all stem from a man aged 35-75 years with stage II lung adenocarcinoma.

The genes are TRBV19 and TRBJ2-3; D remains ambiguous. From germline, CDR1 is LNHDA and CDR2 SQIVND (reference sequence). The V end lost 8 bases, the J end lost 3 bases, and 12 bases lay between the germline ends. This CDR3 comprises 13 residues. This CDR3 is CASGLVGTDTQYF. CDR3 coding DNA: TGTGCCAGTGGCCTGGTAGGGACAGATACGCAGTATTTT.

This clone was seen more than once but under ten times. The chain links TRBV5-1 to TRBJ2-3, with D perhaps matching TRBD2 (5 bases). The CDR3 extends over 15 amino acids. V gave up 4 bases and J gave up 2 bases, with 14 bases separating them. Germline V CDR1 and CDR2: SGHRS, YFSETQ. The CDR3 loop reads CASSMTADYTDTQYF. CDR3 nucleotide sequence: TGCGCCAGCAGCATGACTGCCGACTACACAGATACGCAGTATTTT.

The rearrangement uses TRBV28 and TRBJ1-2; D is perhaps TRBD1 (6 bases). The CDR3 loop spans 16 amino acids. Per the germline V gene, CDR1 is MDHEN and CDR2 is SYDVKM. Trimming took 6 bases from V and 0 from J, leaving 17 bases between them. CDR3 bases: TGTGCCAGCAGAACCCGCAGGACAGCCTCTAACTATGGCTACACCTTC. This gives the protein CASRTRRTASNYGYTF.

The rearrangement joins TRBV28 to TRBJ1-2, with D hard to call. V was clipped by 5 bases and J by 8 bases, with 12 bases between them. This CDR3 is 12 amino acids long. CDR1 and CDR2 from the germline V gene are MDHEN and SYDVKM. The CDR3 DNA reads TGTGCCAGCAGTCAAACTACTGGCGGCTACACCTTC. It translates to CASSQTTGGYTF.

The gene calls are TRBV6-6 and TRBJ1-5; no clear D gene. Germline CDR1 is MNHNY and CDR2 is SVGAGI (reference sequence). V dropped 8 bases and J dropped 5 bases, with 10 bases sitting between them. The CDR3 is made up of 12 amino acids. Written as DNA, the CDR3 is TGTGCCAGCGGAAGGCAGGATCAGCCCCAGCATTTT. Its translation is CASGRQDQPQHF.

CDR3 DNA: TGTGCCAGCAGCTTAACGGGCAGGGACTACGAGCAGTACTTC. Translated: CASSLTGRDYEQYF. The chain employs TRBV7-3 and TRBJ2-7; weak D call: TRBD1 (5 bases). The V gene lost 0 bases and the J gene lost 3 bases, with 9 bases spanning the gap. The CDR3 runs to 14 residues. CDR1 is SGHTA, CDR2 FQGTGA, per germline.

This clone was counted a few times. The chain uses TRBV25-1 and TRBJ2-6; D call uncertain. Germline-derived CDR1 and CDR2 are MGHDK and SYGVNS. The length of the CDR3 is 16 residues. Trimming pared 5 bases from V and 0 bases from J, leaving 11 bases between. The CDR3 is CASSKTQSSGANVLTF. The DNA of the CDR3 is TGTGCCAGCAGTAAAACTCAAAGCTCTGGGGCCAACGTCCTGACTTTC.

This chain links TRBV6-5 with TRBJ2-2, with D hard to call. Germline values: CDR1 MNHEY, CDR2 SVGAGI. Trimming stripped 6 bases from V and 5 bases from J, with 10 bases between. The CDR3 contains 13 residues. The CDR3 coding sequence is TGTGCCAGCAGCTACGGGCCTACCGGGGAGCTGTTTTTT. Residues: CASSYGPTGELFF.